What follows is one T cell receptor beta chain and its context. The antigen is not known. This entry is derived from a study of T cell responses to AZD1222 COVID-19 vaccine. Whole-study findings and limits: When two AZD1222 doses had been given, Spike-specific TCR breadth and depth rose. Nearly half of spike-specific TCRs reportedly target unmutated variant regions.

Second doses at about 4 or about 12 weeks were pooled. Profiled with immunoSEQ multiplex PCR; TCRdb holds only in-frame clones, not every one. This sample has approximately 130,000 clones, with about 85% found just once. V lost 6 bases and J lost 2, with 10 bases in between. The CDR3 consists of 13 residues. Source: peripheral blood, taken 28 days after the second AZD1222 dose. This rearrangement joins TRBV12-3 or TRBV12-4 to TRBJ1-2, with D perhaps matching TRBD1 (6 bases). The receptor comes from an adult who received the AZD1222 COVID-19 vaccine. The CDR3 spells CASRGGRNYGYTF. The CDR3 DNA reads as TGTGCCAGCAGAGGGGGAAGGAACTATGGCTACACCTTC.